The 9 T cell receptor beta chains in this list originate from one sample, sequenced in a study of blood T cells in healthy people across ages. Then a second PCR, running roughly 6 to 12 cycles, was carried out with a sample-barcoded 5' primer and a J-beta primer mix. MiXCR was run by TCRdb on the 5' RACE reads, yielding one entry per CDR3 protein. The sample has roughly 1.5 million distinct CDR3 sequences; about 45% are singletons. The material sequenced was blood. The source is a woman younger than 30 in good health.

This clonotype was recorded a few times. The chain employs TRBV4-1 and TRBJ2-7, with D possibly TRBD2 on 6 matching bases. The CDR3 is 16 residues long. V dropped 3 bases and J dropped 0 bases, with 15 bases sitting between them. The germline V gene has CDR1 MGHRA and CDR2 YSYEKL. The CDR3 sequence is CASSQGGHTFSYEQYF. Written as DNA, the CDR3 is TGCGCCAGCAGCCAGGGAGGACACACTTTCTCCTACGAGCAGTACTTC.

The CDR3 loop reads CASSQEGAGTEAFF. In nucleotides, the CDR3 is TGTGCCAGCAGCCAAGAAGGGGCTGGGACTGAAGCTTTCTTT. The genes are TRBV3-1 and TRBJ1-1; D is perhaps TRBD1 (5 bases). V was cut by 0 bases and J by 5 bases, with 10 bases left in between. CDR1 and CDR2 from the germline V gene are LGHDT and YNNKEL (reference sequence). This CDR3 contains 14 residues.

The CDR3 region has the DNA TGTGCCAGCAGCCGCGGGACCTCCGGGAACGAGCAGTACTTC. The encoded protein is CASSRGTSGNEQYF. The V call is TRBV7-2, the J call TRBJ2-7, with a possible D match to TRBD2 (6 bases). This CDR3 has 14 residues. Germline V gives CDR1 SGHTA, CDR2 FQGNSA. V gave up 5 bases and J gave up 5 bases, with 16 bases separating them.

The chain combines TRBV2 with TRBJ2-1; no clear D gene. The last part of the DNA fits TRBJ2-7 better; the J call may be wrong. This CDR3 has 15 residues. CDR1 SNHLY and CDR2 FYNNEI come from the germline V gene. CDR3: CASRPTLISYNEQYF. CDR3 bases: TGTGCCAGTCGTCCGACTCTCATCTCCTACAATGAGCAGTACTTC.

This clonotype was counted only a few times. The genes are TRBV28 and TRBJ2-1; D tentatively reads TRBD1 or TRBD2 (6 bases each). Looked up from germline, CDR1 is MDHEN and CDR2 is SYDVKM. The CDR3 runs to 13 residues. V lost 9 bases and J lost 7, with 16 bases in between. DNA of the CDR3: TGTGCCAGTTCGTGGGGGGCGCGTAATGAGCAGTTCTTC. Its translation is CASSWGARNEQFF.

This clonotype was seen many times. One end of the junction is discordant with germline, which a read error may explain. The genes are TRBV7-7 and TRBJ2-5; the D gene is possibly TRBD1 (6 bases). The CDR3 consists of 14 residues. CDR1 and CDR2 (germline): SSHAT, FNYEAQ (reference sequence). The CDR3, as DNA: TGTGCTAGCAGCCCCACAGGGTCCACCGGGACCCAGTACTTC. This translates into CASSPTGSTGTQYF.

V and J are TRBV29-1 and TRBJ1-2, with TRBD1 matching 8 bases. This CDR3 is 15 amino acids long. Germline assignment: CDR1 SQVTM and CDR2 ANQGSEA. The J segment lost 7 bases and the V segment lost 5 bases, leaving 15 bases of the junction unmatched. The CDR3 region is CSVIRLGQVKSGYTF. The CDR3 nucleotides read TGCAGCGTTATCCGCTTGGGACAGGTTAAATCTGGCTACACCTTC.

This clonotype was seen many times. V usage is TRBV4-2 and J usage is TRBJ2-1; 7 positions agree with TRBD1. This CDR3 comprises 15 residues. Looked up from germline, CDR1 is LGHNA and CDR2 is YNFKEQ. Trimming removed 1 base from V and 7 bases from J; junction bases left unmatched: 7. The CDR3 protein is CASSQGQGGLNEQFF. The CDR3 DNA reads as TGTGCCAGCAGCCAAGGACAGGGCGGGTTGAATGAGCAGTTCTTC.

The chain is built from TRBV12-5 and TRBJ1-3; no firm D call. Germline V CDR1 and CDR2: LGHNT, FRNRAP. The CDR3 loop spans 16 amino acids. Trimming left V 6 bases short and J 10 bases short, with 25 bases between. The CDR3 here is CASGQSEVPRPKTIYF. In nucleotides, the CDR3 is TGTGCTAGTGGCCAGTCGGAGGTGCCGCGCCCTAAGACCATATATTTT.